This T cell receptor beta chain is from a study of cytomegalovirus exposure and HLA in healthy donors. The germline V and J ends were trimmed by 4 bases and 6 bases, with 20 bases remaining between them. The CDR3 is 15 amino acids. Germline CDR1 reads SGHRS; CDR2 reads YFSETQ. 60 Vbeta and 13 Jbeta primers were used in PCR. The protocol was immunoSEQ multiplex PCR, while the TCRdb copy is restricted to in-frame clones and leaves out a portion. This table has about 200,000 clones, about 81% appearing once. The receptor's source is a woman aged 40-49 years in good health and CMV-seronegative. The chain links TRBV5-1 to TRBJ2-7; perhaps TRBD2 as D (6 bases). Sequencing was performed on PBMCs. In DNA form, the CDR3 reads TGCGCCAGCAGCGTACTAGCAGCTCCAGCTATCGAGCAGTACTTC. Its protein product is CASSVLAAPAIEQYF.